Presented here are 25 T cell receptor beta chains from one specimen sequenced in a study of T cells in Graves' hyperthyroidism and ophthalmopathy (dated by TCRdb to between 2018 and 2021). Receptor libraries were prepared by multiplex PCR. Sequencing took place on an Illumina HiSeq 2000. Amplification of TCR beta CDR3 regions was carried out from RNA transcripts. For the first round of RT-PCR on the TCR CDR3, the HTBI primer set was used together with the Qiagen OneStep RT-PCR kit. The public reads were run again by TCRdb, first through fastp at Q25 and then through MiXCR, and only productive beta chains were kept. Rows with a matching CDR3 protein are joined into one entry that keeps the most common DNA and genes. The sample table lists approximately 510,000 distinct CDR3 sequences, less than 25% of them with a count of one. The ten largest make up more than 20% of the sample. The specimen sequenced was blood. These TCRs come from a man younger than 30 with Graves' hyperthyroidism.

About this clonotype: One junction end does not reproduce the germline sequence, and a read error may be involved. V and J are TRBV2 and TRBJ2-5; no clear D. Germline assignment: CDR1 SNHLY and CDR2 FYNNEI. The CDR3 covers 15 residues. DNA of the CDR3: TGTGCCAGCAATGAAGGGCAGGTGGACCAAGAGACCCAGTACTTC. As protein: CASNEGQVDQETQYF.

This sequence joins TRBV12-3 or TRBV12-4 and TRBJ1-2, with D hard to call. This CDR3 region has 11 residues. Trimming took 6 bases from V and 7 from J, leaving 9 bases between them. The CDR3 region is CASSKAGGYTF. As DNA, the CDR3 is TGTGCCAGCAGCAAAGCGGGTGGCTACACCTTC.

The gene calls are TRBV20-1 and TRBJ2-3; D possibly corresponds to TRBD1 (6 bases). The CDR3 length is 15 residues. Germline values: CDR1 DFQATT, CDR2 SNEGSKA (reference sequence). V gave up 3 bases and J gave up 0 bases, with 13 bases separating them. The CDR3 here is CSASRTEDSTDTQYF. The CDR3 DNA follows: TGCAGTGCTAGTAGGACAGAGGACAGCACAGATACGCAGTATTTT.

The gene calls are TRBV7-9 and TRBJ2-7; 8 bases are a match to TRBD1. J was trimmed by 4 bases and V by 4 bases; bases with no gene match: 9. The V gene's germline CDR1 is SEHNR and CDR2 FQNEAQ (reference sequence). This CDR3 region has 15 residues. This CDR3 reads CASSYFQGARYEQYF. DNA of the CDR3: TGTGCCAGCAGCTATTTCCAGGGGGCGCGGTACGAGCAGTACTTC.

This clonotype came up many times. This chain links TRBV28 with TRBJ1-5; maybe TRBD1 (6 bases). The CDR3 spans 13 residues. CDR1 and CDR2 (germline): MDHEN, SYDVKM. Trimming pared 3 bases from V and 11 bases from J, leaving 14 bases between. The CDR3 sequence: CASSFAGAVAQHF. The CDR3 nucleotides are TGTGCCAGCAGTTTCGCGGGGGCCGTGGCCCAGCATTTT.

This clonotype was picked up many times. This chain joins TRBV4-2 and TRBJ1-2; D is uncertain. V was cut by 0 bases and J by 2 bases, with 7 bases left in between. The CDR3 contains 14 residues. Per the germline V gene, CDR1 is LGHNA and CDR2 is YNFKEQ. CDR3 residues: CASSQDDNNYGYTF. The CDR3 DNA sequence: TGTGCCAGCAGCCAAGATGACAACAACTATGGCTACACCTTC.

The genes are TRBV27 and TRBJ2-7; D is perhaps TRBD1 (6 bases). V lost 5 bases and J lost 5, with 13 bases in between. The CDR3 covers 13 residues. Germline V lookup: CDR1 MNHEY, CDR2 SMNVEV (reference sequence). The CDR3 bases are TGTGCCAGCAGTCACGGACAGAGCCACGAGCAGTACTTC. Its protein product is CASSHGQSHEQYF.

This clonotype was seen many times. This rearrangement joins TRBV12-3 or TRBV12-4 to TRBJ1-1; D is unresolved. V gave up 1 base and J gave up 3 bases, with 12 bases separating them. The CDR3 loop spans 15 amino acids. This CDR3 is CASSLGAGSYTEAFF. For the CDR3, the DNA is TGTGCCAGCAGTTTAGGGGCGGGATCCTACACTGAAGCTTTCTTT.

This clonotype appeared once. The J gene is TRBJ1-2, the V gene TRBV12-3 or TRBV12-4, with D maybe TRBD1 (5 bases). V was cut by 3 bases and J by 8 bases, with 10 bases left in between. This CDR3 spans 12 amino acids. In nucleotides, the CDR3 is TGTGCCAGCAGTTTCGGACAATTCGGCTACACCTTC. Residues: CASSFGQFGYTF.

This clonotype showed up many times. CDR3: CASSSGSFREPQHF. DNA for the CDR3: TGTGCCAGCAGTTCGGGGAGTTTCCGGGAGCCCCAGCATTTT. The genes are TRBV6-5 and TRBJ1-5; no clear D. Per the germline V gene, CDR1 is MNHEY and CDR2 is SVGAGI. The CDR3 length is 14 residues. V was clipped by 4 bases and J by 8 bases, with 15 bases between them.

This clonotype was detected many times. The V call is TRBV6-5, the J call TRBJ2-7, with TRBD1 matching 8 bases. CDR1 and CDR2 (germline): MNHEY, SVGAGI. V gave up 2 bases and J gave up 4 bases; unmatched junction bases: 4. This CDR3 contains 14 residues. CDR3 sequence: CASSYADRVYEQYF. CDR3 sequence (DNA): TGTGCCAGCAGTTACGCGGACAGGGTTTACGAGCAGTACTTC.

This clonotype was seen only once. The chain carries TRBV12-3 or TRBV12-4 and TRBJ1-1, with a possible D match to TRBD1 (5 bases). V was pared by 5 bases and J by 1 base, with 17 bases between. CDR3 length: 16 residues. CDR3 coding DNA: TGTGCCAGCAGTCCCGGGTCGGGACGAACGAACACTGAAGCTTTCTTT. Translation: CASSPGSGRTNTEAFF.

This clonotype was recorded at least ten times. A much larger clone lies a single base off, so this may be a read error. The gene calls are TRBV6-5 and TRBJ1-1; D is unresolved. This CDR3 is 13 amino acids long. Germline CDR1 is MNHEY and CDR2 is SVGAGI. The CDR3 nucleotides read TGTGCCAGCAGTAGCCAGAAGAACACTGAAGCTCTCTTT. Its protein product is CASSSQKNTEALF.

This clonotype was seen at least ten times. The rearrangement links TRBV28 to TRBJ2-7, with D perhaps matching TRBD1 or TRBD2 (6 bases each). The CDR3 extends over 17 amino acids. Germline V gene lookup returns CDR1 MDHEN and CDR2 SYDVKM. The V gene lost 5 bases and the J gene lost 1 base, with 21 bases spanning the gap. The CDR3 DNA reads TGTGCCAGCAGTGGAGACTTAACAGGGAGGTGGTCCTACGAGCAGTACTTC. This translates into CASSGDLTGRWSYEQYF.

This clonotype was seen repeatedly, ten times or more. CDR3 protein: CASSLGTDRGQLYEQYF. The CDR3 DNA is TGCGCCAGCAGCTTAGGGACGGACAGGGGCCAGTTATACGAGCAGTACTTC. This chain links TRBV5-1 with TRBJ2-7; 9 positions agree with TRBD1. J lost 4 bases, V lost 2 bases, and 13 bases had no gene match. The CDR3 is made up of 17 amino acids. Germline values: CDR1 SGHRS, CDR2 YFSETQ.

There are a few counts of this clonotype. The chain links TRBV29-1 to TRBJ2-7; D could derive from TRBD1 or TRBD2 (6 bases each). The germline V gene has CDR1 SQVTM and CDR2 ANQGSEA. With 3 bases removed from V and 6 bases from J, the gap between germline ends came to 24 bases. The CDR3 extends over 16 amino acids. The CDR3 spells CSVEKARGPTVGEQYF. The CDR3 bases are TGCAGCGTTGAGAAGGCACGGGGGCCCACGGTCGGCGAGCAGTACTTC.

The chain recombines TRBV6-5 with TRBJ2-7; D gene ambiguous. V shed 0 bases and J shed 4 bases, with 16 bases lying between them. The CDR3 is 16 amino acids. Germline V gives CDR1 MNHEY, CDR2 SVGAGI. The CDR3 bases are TGTGCCAGCAGTTACTCGCCAGCCCCATCGACGTACGAGCAGTACTTC. Translation gives CASSYSPAPSTYEQYF.

The table lists this clonotype with many counts. The chain couples TRBV7-2 to TRBJ1-3; D is uncertain. Trimming pared 11 bases from V and 0 bases from J, leaving 14 bases between. The CDR3 runs to 14 residues. Germline V gene sequence: CDR1 SGHTA, CDR2 FQGNSA. The CDR3 sequence: CASGPFSSGNTIYF. Written as DNA, the CDR3 is TGTGCCTCGGGCCCGTTTAGCTCTGGAAACACCATATATTTT.

V is TRBV5-1 and J is TRBJ2-7; D is ambiguous. The germline V and J ends were trimmed by 0 bases and 0 bases, with 13 bases remaining between them. CDR1 and CDR2 from the germline V gene are SGHRS and YFSETQ. The CDR3 is made up of 16 amino acids. CDR3 sequence reads: CASSLGWTASSYEQYF. The CDR3 DNA sequence: TGCGCCAGCAGCTTGGGTTGGACCGCTAGCTCCTACGAGCAGTACTTC.

The chain uses TRBV6-2 or TRBV6-3 and TRBJ1-2; TRBD1 agrees at 8 bases. J was trimmed by 7 bases and V by 5 bases; bases with no gene match: 12. The germline V gene encodes CDR1 MNHEY and CDR2 SVGEGT. This CDR3 spans 15 amino acids. The CDR3 region is CASSPNDRGAGGYTF. The CDR3 bases are TGTGCCAGCAGTCCGAACGACAGGGGCGCGGGTGGCTACACCTTC.

This clonotype occurred many times. The CDR3 loop is CAWSIGGNTIYF. DNA for the CDR3: TGTGCCTGGAGCATAGGGGGAAACACCATATATTTT. The chain uses TRBV30 and TRBJ1-3; D gene unclear. CDR1 is GTSNPN, CDR2 SVGIG, per germline (reference sequence). The CDR3 extends over 12 amino acids. The ends were cut back, 3 bases at V and 4 bases at J, with 7 bases in the middle.

This clonotype was picked up a small number of times. A much larger clone differs by one base, so this may be a read error. The genes are TRBV25-1 and TRBJ1-1, with D maybe TRBD1 (5 bases). V was pared by 6 bases and J by 4 bases, with 12 bases between. CDR1 and CDR2 from the germline V gene are MGHDK and SYGVNS. This CDR3 has 13 amino acids. CDR3 in amino acids: CASRGGGGTEAFF. For the CDR3, the DNA is TGTGCCAGCAGGGGGGGGGGAGGCACTGAAGCTTTCTTT.

This clonotype was found many times. J is TRBJ1-1 and V is TRBV2, with TRBD1 identical over 8 bases. Germline lookup yields CDR1 SNHLY and CDR2 FYNNEI. Losses at the gene ends were 3 bases for V and 3 bases for J; bases not matched to a gene: 15. CDR3 length: 18 residues. CDR3 amino acids: CASSERVRGRLLDTEAFF. The CDR3 nucleotides are TGTGCCAGCAGTGAGAGGGTCAGGGGGCGTTTATTGGACACTGAAGCTTTCTTT.

This clonotype was counted only a few times. The J gene is TRBJ1-2, the V gene TRBV18; TRBD1 aligns across 8 bases. Trimming took 0 bases from V and 3 from J; bases not matched to a gene: 6. This CDR3 region has 16 residues. Germline CDR1 KGHSH, CDR2 LQKENI. The CDR3 sequence: CASSPPGTGAHYGYTF. CDR3 sequence (DNA): TGTGCCAGCTCACCACCGGGGACAGGAGCTCACTATGGCTACACCTTC.

V and J are TRBV12-3 or TRBV12-4 and TRBJ2-2; weak D call: TRBD1 (6 bases). This CDR3 spans 16 amino acids. Trimming pared 3 bases from V and 3 bases from J, leaving 14 bases between. This CDR3 reads CASSFYGQPYTGELFF. The CDR3 region has the DNA TGTGCCAGCAGTTTTTACGGACAGCCCTACACCGGGGAGCTGTTTTTT.